The 18 T cell receptor beta chains below all came from one sample that was sequenced in a study of blood T cell repertoires in COVID-19. The table came from immunoSEQ multiplex PCR; TCRdb's copy has only in-frame clones and leaves some out. There are roughly 350,000 clones in the sample; 88% occur only once, and approximately 7.3% lies in the top ten. The sequencing input was peripheral blood. These receptors were taken from a woman aged 70-85 years with COVID-19, enrolled during active disease.

The gene calls are TRBV5-4 and TRBJ2-5, with TRBD2 identical over 9 bases. Germline trimming cut 4 bases from V and 3 bases from J; bases unmatched to any gene: 7. This CDR3 spans 15 amino acids. CDR1 is SGHNT, CDR2 YYREEE, per germline (reference sequence). The CDR3: CASSTRLAVEETQYF. The CDR3 coding sequence is TGTGCCAGCAGCACTCGACTAGCGGTAGAAGAGACCCAGTACTTC. Combining the CDR3 with reference TRBV5-4 and TRBJ2-5 gives the whole variable domain ETGVTQSPTHLIKTRGQQVTLRCSSQSGHNTVSWYQQALGQGPQFIFQYYREEENGRGNFPPRFSGLQFPNYSSELNVNALELDDSALYLCASSTRLAVEETQYFGPGTRLLVL.

This chain connects TRBV19 to TRBJ1-2, with 8 bases matching TRBD1. This CDR3 is 14 amino acids long. Germline CDR1 is LNHDA and CDR2 is SQIVND (reference sequence). J gave up 4 bases and V 4 bases, and 5 bases lay outside the gene matches. The CDR3 nucleotides read TGTGCCAGTAGTACGGACAGGGCATTCTATGGCTACACCTTC. Amino acid sequence: CASSTDRAFYGYTF.

The chain employs TRBV30 and TRBJ1-1, with D possibly being TRBD1 (6 bases). The CDR3 runs 12 residues. In germline, CDR1 is GTSNPN, CDR2 SVGIG (reference sequence). Trimming left V 2 bases short and J 7 bases short, with 11 bases between. The CDR3 protein is CAWSPADSEAFF. The DNA for the CDR3 is TGTGCCTGGAGTCCCGCGGACAGTGAAGCTTTCTTT. Variable domain in full (rest from reference TRBV30 and TRBJ1-1): SQTIHQWPATLVQPVGSPLSLECTVEGTSNPNLYWYRQAAGRGLQLLFYSVGIGQISSEVPQNLSASRPQDRQFILSSKKLLLSDSGFYLCAWSPADSEAFFGQGTRLTVV.

This clone was counted only a few times. The chain joins TRBV24-1 to TRBJ2-2, with D tentatively TRBD1 (5 bases). The V end was cut by 7 bases, the J end by 4 bases, with 12 bases between. Germline V gene data show CDR1 as KGHDR and CDR2 as SFDVKD. This CDR3 has 14 amino acids. CDR3 sequence reads: CATRGLRGTGELFF. The CDR3 DNA follows: TGTGCCACCAGGGGGCTTAGGGGCACCGGGGAGCTGTTTTTT.

The chain links TRBV11-2 to TRBJ2-7; TRBD2 aligns across 9 bases. CDR1 and CDR2 (germline): SGHAT, FQNNGV. The CDR3 is made up of 16 amino acids. Trimming removed 4 bases from V and 7 bases from J; junction bases left unmatched: 14. The DNA for the CDR3 is TGTGCCAGCAGCTCCCTACTGGTAGCGGGGGCTGGGGAGCAGTACTTC. Translating it yields CASSSLLVAGAGEQYF. Using reference TRBV11-2 and TRBJ2-7 for the parts outside the CDR3, the full variable domain is EAGVAQSPRYKIIEKRQSVAFWCNPISGHATLYWYQQILGQGPKLLIQFQNNGVVDDSQLPKDRFSAERLKGVDSTLKIQPAKLEDSAVYLCASSSLLVAGAGEQYFGPGTRLTVT.

The chain links TRBV28 to TRBJ1-1, with 11 bases matching TRBD1. Germline V gene lookup returns CDR1 MDHEN and CDR2 SYDVKM. The CDR3 loop spans 18 amino acids. V lost 3 bases, J lost 5 bases, and 14 bases stayed unmatched. This CDR3 reads CASSFSGGTGGFQTEAFF. CDR3 nucleotide sequence: TGTGCCAGCAGTTTCTCCGGCGGGACAGGGGGGTTTCAAACTGAAGCTTTCTTT. Based on the CDR3 plus reference TRBV28 and TRBJ1-1, the full variable domain is DVKVTQSSRYLVKRTGEKVFLECVQDMDHENMFWYRQDPGLGLRLIYFSYDVKMKEKGDIPEGYSVSREKKERFSLILESASTNQTSMYLCASSFSGGTGGFQTEAFFGQGTRLTVV.

The chain employs TRBV19 and TRBJ1-5; tentatively, D is TRBD1 (5 bases). Germline V gives CDR1 LNHDA, CDR2 SQIVND (reference sequence). V was shortened by 4 bases and J by 2 bases, with 12 bases between the two germline ends. This CDR3 contains 15 residues. DNA for the CDR3: TGTGCCAGTAGTACAGGGACTTTTGGCAATCAGCCCCAGCATTTT. It yields the protein CASSTGTFGNQPQHF.

The rearrangement uses TRBV12-5 and TRBJ2-7; D might be TRBD2 (5 bases). The ends were cut back, 3 bases at V and 7 bases at J, with 10 bases in the middle. Germline CDR1 reads LGHNT; CDR2 reads FRNRAP. The length of the CDR3 is 12 residues. The CDR3 region has the DNA TGTGCTAGTGGTTTAGAAGGAGGTGAGCAGTACTTC. It codes for CASGLEGGEQYF.

The V and J genes are TRBV19 and TRBJ1-3, with no clear D. CDR1 and CDR2 from the germline V gene are LNHDA and SQIVND (reference sequence). The V gene lost 1 base and the J gene lost 2 bases, with 18 bases spanning the gap. This CDR3 is 18 amino acids long. The DNA for the CDR3 is TGTGCCAGTAGTATAGGAACGGAAATGCAACTAACTGGAAACACCATATATTTT. Protein product: CASSIGTEMQLTGNTIYF.

The chain recombines TRBV28 with TRBJ2-2, with a tentative D call TRBD1 (5 bases). V lost 5 bases and J 0 bases, leaving 13 bases between the germline ends. Germline assignment: CDR1 MDHEN and CDR2 SYDVKM. The CDR3 contains 16 residues. The CDR3 bases are TGTGCCAGCAGTCCATCGACAGACGCGAACACCGGGGAGCTGTTTTTT. This translates into CASSPSTDANTGELFF.

This chain uses TRBV2 with TRBJ1-5, with TRBD1 identical over 7 bases. The CDR3 spans 14 residues. From germline, CDR1 is SNHLY and CDR2 FYNNEI. The V gene end was trimmed by 1 base and the J gene end by 7 bases; junction bases not matched to a gene: 4. CDR3 amino acids: CASSEGTRGQPQHF. The CDR3 DNA follows: TGTGCCAGCAGTGAAGGTACCAGGGGGCAGCCCCAGCATTTT.

This clone was recorded once. The genes are TRBV7-9 and TRBJ2-2, with D perhaps matching TRBD2 (5 bases). The CDR3 length is 16 residues. Trimming shortened V by 5 bases and J by 7 bases, and 20 bases separated the two germline ends. Germline-derived CDR1 and CDR2 are SEHNR and FQNEAQ (reference sequence). CDR3: CASSPEGFSTGGELFF. CDR3 coding DNA: TGTGCCAGCAGCCCCGAGGGATTTTCGACCGGCGGGGAGCTGTTTTTT.

This sequence joins TRBV7-2 and TRBJ2-7; tentatively, D is TRBD2 (5 bases). Germline V CDR1 and CDR2: SGHTA, FQGNSA. This CDR3 region has 14 residues. Trimming left V 0 bases short and J 6 bases short, with 12 bases between. The CDR3 nucleotides are TGTGCCAGCAGCTTAGCGAGGGCGGTACCCGAGCAGTACTTC. Translating it yields CASSLARAVPEQYF. Supplemented by reference TRBV7-2 and TRBJ2-7, the full variable domain reads GAGVSQSPSNKVTEKGKDVELRCDPISGHTALYWYRQSLGQGLEFLIYFQGNSAPDKSGLPSDRFSAERTGGSVSTLTIQRTQQEDSAVYLCASSLARAVPEQYFGPGTRLTVT.

The genes are TRBV7-2 and TRBJ1-1; TRBD1 matches 8 bases. The CDR3 covers 15 residues. The trim removed 5 bases at V and 12 bases at J, leaving 17 bases unmatched. The germline gives CDR1 SGHTA, CDR2 FQGNSA. For the CDR3, the DNA is TGTGCCAGCAGCATATCGATTGGGGCAGGGGGCTTACCTTTCTTT. Its protein is CASSISIGAGGLPFF. The whole variable domain, remainder taken from reference TRBV7-2 and TRBJ1-1, is GAGVSQSPSNKVTEKGKDVELRCDPISGHTALYWYRQSLGQGLEFLIYFQGNSAPDKSGLPSDRFSAERTGGSVSTLTIQRTQQEDSAVYLCASSISIGAGGLPFFGQGTRLTVV.

J is TRBJ1-3 and V is TRBV11-2; D is ambiguous. From germline, CDR1 is SGHAT and CDR2 FQNNGV. With 4 bases removed from V and 3 bases from J, the gap between germline ends came to 7 bases. This CDR3 region has 13 residues. The CDR3 bases are TGTGCCAGCAGCTCTATACTTGGAAACACCATATATTTT. Translating gives CASSSILGNTIYF.

The V gene is TRBV7-7, the J gene TRBJ1-3, with 9 positions matching TRBD1. The CDR3 consists of 18 residues. The trim removed 0 bases at V and 1 base at J, leaving 7 bases unmatched. CDR1 and CDR2 from the germline V gene are SSHAT and FNYEAQ (reference sequence). CDR3 sequence: CASSLAPLGTGSGNTIYF. CDR3 DNA sequence: TGTGCCAGCAGCTTAGCCCCCTTGGGGACAGGGTCTGGAAACACCATATATTTT.

This clone was counted a single time. CDR3 DNA: TGTGCCAGCAGCGTAGTTGGGACAACTAACTATGGCTACACCTTC. This encodes CASSVVGTTNYGYTF. V is TRBV9 and J is TRBJ1-2; D perhaps matches TRBD1 (6 bases). The CDR3 sequence is 15 residues long. Germline loops: CDR1 SGDLS, CDR2 YYNGEE. V was cut by 0 bases and J by 0 bases, with 9 bases left in between.

J is TRBJ1-1 and V is TRBV5-6, with D perhaps matching TRBD1 (5 bases). The germline gives CDR1 SGHDT, CDR2 YYEEEE. The CDR3 is made up of 17 amino acids. The germline V and J ends were trimmed by 0 bases and 4 bases, with 19 bases remaining between them. The CDR3 region is CASSLAQGLYGITEAFF. In DNA, the CDR3 is TGTGCCAGCAGCTTGGCCCAGGGATTGTATGGGATCACTGAAGCTTTCTTT.